These T cell receptor beta chains were read from a single sample in a study of T cell responses to AZD1222 COVID-19 vaccine. Profiling relied on immunoSEQ multiplex PCR, and the TCRdb table lists in-frame clones only, not all of them. The data show about 120,000 clones, with about nine tenths seen just once and 5.5% to 7.5% held by the top ten. Sample: peripheral blood, taken 28 days after the second AZD1222 dose. These TCRs come from an adult who received the AZD1222 COVID-19 vaccine. Each CDR3 is given with its conserved first and last residue. The D gene is left open where the match is weak. Expanded clones are given a class, and other clones once, few, many or no size at all.

V gene: TRBV7-9; clone size: .; D gene: .; J gene: TRBJ2-6; CDR3 protein: CAPHFTSGANVLTF; CDR3 DNA: TGTGCCCCCCACTTCACGTCTGGGGCCAACGTCCTGACTTTC
V gene: TRBV4-1; clone size: .; D gene: TRBD1; J gene: TRBJ1-5; CDR3 protein: CASSPWGQGNQPQHF; CDR3 DNA: TGCGCCAGCAGCCCTTGGGGACAGGGCAATCAGCCCCAGCATTTT
V gene: TRBV23-1; clone size: .; D gene: .; J gene: TRBJ1-3; CDR3 protein: CASSPRARGNTIYF; CDR3 DNA: TGCGCCAGCAGTCCCAGGGCGAGGGGAAACACCATATATTTT
V gene: TRBV7-2; clone size: once; D gene: .; J gene: TRBJ1-5; CDR3 protein: CASSLWAGGGSNQPQHF; CDR3 DNA: TGTGCCAGCAGCTTATGGGCTGGGGGTGGAAGCAATCAGCCCCAGCATTTT
V gene: TRBV19; clone size: .; D gene: .; J gene: TRBJ1-1; CDR3 protein: CASSPLTLGRGSGRTEAFF; CDR3 DNA: TGTGCCAGTAGTCCCTTGACGCTCGGTAGGGGCAGTGGTAGGACTGAAGCTTTCTTT
V gene: TRBV6-5; clone size: .; D gene: TRBD2; J gene: TRBJ2-7; CDR3 protein: CASSYSRGIEQYF; CDR3 DNA: TGTGCCAGCAGTTACTCGCGGGGGATCGAGCAGTACTTC
V gene: TRBV5-1; clone size: .; D gene: TRBD1; J gene: TRBJ2-3; CDR3 protein: CASSPQGQGDTQYF; CDR3 DNA: TGCGCCAGCAGCCCTCAGGGACAGGGTGATACGCAGTATTTT
V gene: TRBV7-8; clone size: .; D gene: .; J gene: TRBJ1-1; CDR3 protein: CASSLGQTDTEAFF; CDR3 DNA: TGTGCCAGCAGCCTAGGACAGACGGACACTGAAGCTTTCTTT
V gene: TRBV6-1; clone size: .; D gene: .; J gene: TRBJ1-5; CDR3 protein: CASSQQPQHF; CDR3 DNA: TGTGCCAGCAGCCAACAACCCCAGCATTTT
V gene: TRBV27; clone size: .; D gene: .; J gene: TRBJ1-2; CDR3 protein: CASSLGGAGGYTF; CDR3 DNA: TGTGCCAGCAGTTTGGGGGGGGCGGGTGGCTACACCTTC
V gene: TRBV4-2; clone size: .; D gene: .; J gene: TRBJ2-5; CDR3 protein: CASSQDPTTSGKTQYF; CDR3 DNA: TGTGCCAGCAGCCAAGATCCTACGACATCTGGGAAGACCCAGTACTTC
V gene: TRBV7-2; clone size: .; D gene: TRBD1; J gene: TRBJ1-2; CDR3 protein: CASSPGQANYGYTF; CDR3 DNA: TGTGCCAGCAGTCCCGGACAGGCAAACTATGGCTACACCTTC
V gene: TRBV3-1/TRBV3-2; clone size: .; D gene: TRBD1; J gene: TRBJ2-1; CDR3 protein: CASSQVVALPGQVHNEQFF; CDR3 DNA: TGTGCCAGCAGCCAAGTAGTCGCGCTTCCGGGACAGGTCCACAATGAGCAGTTCTTC
V gene: TRBV9; clone size: .; D gene: .; J gene: TRBJ1-1; CDR3 protein: CASSVAGNTEAFF; CDR3 DNA: TGTGCCAGCAGCGTAGCAGGGAACACTGAAGCTTTCTTT
V gene: TRBV5-5; clone size: .; D gene: .; J gene: TRBJ1-3; CDR3 protein: CASSLGLGAGNTIYF; CDR3 DNA: TGTGCCAGCAGCTTGGGTTTGGGGGCAGGAAACACCATATATTTT
V gene: TRBV4-2; clone size: .; D gene: TRBD1; J gene: TRBJ1-5; CDR3 protein: CASGQGDGPQHF; CDR3 DNA: TGTGCCAGCGGTCAGGGGGACGGTCCCCAGCATTTT
V gene: TRBV6-1; clone size: .; D gene: .; J gene: TRBJ1-4; CDR3 protein: CASTDVGGTNEKLFF; CDR3 DNA: TGTGCCAGCACCGACGTAGGGGGGACAAATGAAAAACTGTTTTTT
V gene: TRBV11-2; clone size: .; D gene: TRBD1; J gene: TRBJ1-3; CDR3 protein: CASRRDSGNTIYF; CDR3 DNA: TGTGCCAGCAGACGGGACAGCGGAAACACCATATATTTT
V gene: TRBV10-1; clone size: .; D gene: .; J gene: TRBJ2-5; CDR3 protein: CASSEETQYF; CDR3 DNA: TGCGCCAGCAGTGAAGAGACCCAGTACTTC
V gene: TRBV28; clone size: .; D gene: TRBD2; J gene: TRBJ2-5; CDR3 protein: CASSGAGGSQETQYF; CDR3 DNA: TGTGCCAGCAGTGGAGCGGGGGGGAGTCAAGAGACCCAGTACTTC
V gene: TRBV4-3; clone size: .; D gene: TRBD1; J gene: TRBJ1-4; CDR3 protein: CASSPTGGGNEKLFF; CDR3 DNA: TGCGCCAGCAGCCCCACAGGGGGGGGTAATGAAAAACTGTTTTTT
V gene: TRBV12-3/TRBV12-4; clone size: .; D gene: TRBD1; J gene: TRBJ2-1; CDR3 protein: CASSRTGREQFF; CDR3 DNA: TGTGCCAGCAGCAGGACAGGGCGGGAGCAGTTCTTC
V gene: TRBV19; clone size: .; D gene: .; J gene: TRBJ2-7; CDR3 protein: CASSNRRGDAYEQYF; CDR3 DNA: TGTGCCAGTAGTAATCGTCGAGGGGACGCCTACGAGCAGTACTTC
V gene: TRBV29-1; clone size: few; D gene: TRBD1; J gene: TRBJ1-2; CDR3 protein: CSVEGRGGNGYTF; CDR3 DNA: TGCAGCGTTGAAGGCAGAGGGGGCAATGGCTACACCTTC
V gene: TRBV4-2; clone size: .; D gene: .; J gene: TRBJ1-2; CDR3 protein: CASSRSGVWVYGYTF; CDR3 DNA: TGTGCCAGCAGCCGTTCAGGGGTGTGGGTCTATGGCTACACCTTC
V gene: TRBV5-1; clone size: .; D gene: TRBD2; J gene: TRBJ2-7; CDR3 protein: CASSPAASGAPYEQYF; CDR3 DNA: TGCGCCAGCAGCCCGGCAGCTAGCGGGGCCCCCTACGAGCAGTACTTC
V gene: TRBV19; clone size: .; D gene: .; J gene: TRBJ2-5; CDR3 protein: CASSKGSQETQYF; CDR3 DNA: TGTGCCAGTAGCAAAGGTTCTCAAGAGACCCAGTACTTC
V gene: TRBV11-2; clone size: .; D gene: .; J gene: TRBJ2-3; CDR3 protein: CASSYGGLSTDTQYF; CDR3 DNA: TGTGCCAGCAGCTACGGGGGCTTAAGCACAGATACGCAGTATTTT
V gene: TRBV7-2; clone size: few; D gene: TRBD1; J gene: TRBJ1-2; CDR3 protein: CASSLDGRGQYGYTF; CDR3 DNA: TGTGCCAGCAGCTTAGACGGCAGGGGGCAATATGGCTACACCTTC
V gene: TRBV28; clone size: .; D gene: .; J gene: TRBJ2-7; CDR3 protein: CASSFPQGTSYEQYF; CDR3 DNA: TGTGCCAGCAGTTTCCCCCAGGGTACTTCGTACGAGCAGTACTTC
V gene: TRBV19; clone size: .; D gene: .; J gene: TRBJ1-5; CDR3 protein: CASSIGTAQPQHF; CDR3 DNA: TGTGCCAGTAGTATAGGAACGGCCCAGCCCCAGCATTTT
V gene: TRBV6-5; clone size: .; D gene: .; J gene: TRBJ1-6; CDR3 protein: CASSYSRTDYSPLHF; CDR3 DNA: TGTGCCAGCAGTTACTCGAGGACAGACTATTCACCCCTCCACTTT
V gene: TRBV15; clone size: .; D gene: TRBD2; J gene: TRBJ2-1; CDR3 protein: CATSRDGLASNEQFF; CDR3 DNA: TGTGCCACCAGCAGAGATGGACTAGCGAGCAATGAGCAGTTCTTC
V gene: TRBV10-3; clone size: .; D gene: .; J gene: TRBJ2-1; CDR3 protein: CAISPGSAYNEQFF; CDR3 DNA: TGTGCCATCAGTCCCGGATCTGCCTACAATGAGCAGTTCTTC
V gene: TRBV11-3; clone size: .; D gene: TRBD1; J gene: TRBJ2-1; CDR3 protein: CASSLPGGNEQFF; CDR3 DNA: TGTGCCAGCAGCTTACCAGGGGGCAATGAGCAGTTCTTC
V gene: TRBV13; clone size: .; D gene: .; J gene: TRBJ1-4; CDR3 protein: CASSFGLGVGEKLFF; CDR3 DNA: TGTGCCAGCAGCTTCGGTTTGGGTGTGGGTGAAAAACTGTTTTTT
V gene: TRBV9; clone size: .; D gene: .; J gene: TRBJ2-2; CDR3 protein: CASSIPLGGANTGELFF; CDR3 DNA: TGTGCCAGCAGCATCCCACTCGGCGGGGCGAACACCGGGGAGCTGTTTTTT
V gene: TRBV24-1; clone size: once; D gene: .; J gene: TRBJ2-2; CDR3 protein: CATNPGQAGTGELFF; CDR3 DNA: TGTGCCACCAATCCGGGTCAGGCTGGCACCGGGGAGCTGTTTTTT
V gene: TRBV9; clone size: once; D gene: .; J gene: TRBJ1-5; CDR3 protein: CASSPQGIDQPQHF; CDR3 DNA: TGTGCCAGCAGCCCCCAGGGGATCGATCAGCCCCAGCATTTT
V gene: TRBV9; clone size: .; D gene: .; J gene: TRBJ2-7; CDR3 protein: CASSVAQGREQYF; CDR3 DNA: TGTGCCAGCAGCGTAGCTCAGGGACGCGAGCAGTACTTC